These 18 T cell receptor beta chains were sequenced from one sample in a study of Ad26.COV2.S vaccination and SARS-CoV-2 variants. Treatment noted: some 19 received Ad26.COV2.S at low or high dose, single or two shots; 5 received placebo; per-sample allocation not given. On day 63 after the first injection, vaccine and placebo recipients gave samples. The assay was immunoSEQ multiplex PCR, and TCRdb's table has in-frame clones only and misses some. The sample has about 420,000 clones; 88% are singletons. This sample comprised peripheral blood, obtained in a trial of Ad26.COV2.S vaccine versus placebo. These receptors came from a person between 18 and 60 years old who received the Ad26.COV2.S COVID-19 vaccine or a placebo.

The J gene is TRBJ2-5, the V gene TRBV5-6; D ambiguous. This CDR3 is built from 14 residues. Germline V gives CDR1 SGHDT, CDR2 YYEEEE. V was cut by 4 bases and J by 1 base, with 11 bases left in between. This CDR3 reads CASSLVGFQETQYF. The CDR3 nucleotides are TGTGCCAGCAGCCTAGTTGGATTCCAAGAGACCCAGTACTTC.

The chain combines TRBV12-5 with TRBJ1-2; TRBD1 agrees at 7 bases. The germline V gene encodes CDR1 LGHNT and CDR2 FRNRAP. The CDR3 sequence is 15 residues long. V lost 1 base, J lost 8 bases, and 10 bases stayed unmatched. The CDR3 is CASGLADRVVEGYTF. CDR3 in DNA: TGTGCTAGTGGTTTGGCAGACAGGGTCGTAGAGGGCTACACCTTC.

The chain recombines TRBV7-9 with TRBJ2-5; D perhaps matches TRBD1 (5 bases). Trimming pared 2 bases from V and 4 bases from J, leaving 17 bases between. CDR1 SEHNR and CDR2 FQNEAQ come from the germline V gene (reference sequence). The CDR3 sequence is 16 residues long. This CDR3 reads CASSLNSRTPGETQYF. CDR3 nucleotides: TGTGCCAGCAGCTTAAATTCTCGGACACCGGGAGAGACCCAGTACTTC.

The chain combines TRBV28 with TRBJ1-2, with D possibly TRBD1 on 6 matching bases. V gave up 5 bases and J gave up 4 bases, with 14 bases separating them. Germline CDR1 reads MDHEN; CDR2 reads SYDVKM. The CDR3 consists of 14 residues. CDR3 coding DNA: TGTGCCAGCAGTCCCTCGGGACAAATCTATGGCTACACCTTC. Protein: CASSPSGQIYGYTF.

This chain joins TRBV7-9 and TRBJ2-1, with 9 positions matching TRBD2. The germline CDR1 and CDR2 sequences are SEHNR and FQNEAQ (reference sequence). Losses at the gene ends were 5 bases for V and 7 bases for J; bases not matched to a gene: 6. The CDR3 is made up of 14 amino acids. Here the CDR3 reads CASSQSGGSNEQFF. The CDR3 DNA sequence: TGTGCCAGCAGCCAAAGCGGGGGGTCTAATGAGCAGTTCTTC.

V usage is TRBV15 and J usage is TRBJ2-7, with TRBD1 identical over 10 bases. The CDR3 is 15 amino acids. V was pared by 5 bases and J by 3 bases, with 7 bases of the junction left unmatched. The germline CDR1 and CDR2 sequences are LNHNV and YYDKDF (reference sequence). Here the CDR3 reads CATSEGQGVIYEQYF. Written as DNA, the CDR3 is TGTGCCACCAGCGAAGGACAGGGGGTAATCTACGAGCAGTACTTC.

This rearrangement joins TRBV19 to TRBJ1-3; no clear D gene. This CDR3 has 11 amino acids. Germline assignment: CDR1 LNHDA and CDR2 SQIVND (reference sequence). Trimming took off 8 bases at V and 3 bases at J, with 5 bases between the two ends. The CDR3 nucleotides read TGTGCCAGTTCGTATGGAAACACCATATATTTT. It encodes CASSYGNTIYF.

The chain is built from TRBV6-6 and TRBJ1-1, with no clear D. With 3 bases removed from V and 8 bases from J, the gap between germline ends came to 13 bases. CDR3 length equals 13 residues. Germline assignment: CDR1 MNHNY and CDR2 SVGAGI (reference sequence). Written as DNA, the CDR3 is TGTGCCAGCAGTTATTACGACGGCGCCGAAGCTTTCTTT. Its protein product is CASSYYDGAEAFF.

There are a few counts of this clone. V and J are TRBV4-3 and TRBJ1-4; 9 bases align to TRBD1. The CDR3 contains 15 residues. Germline V gene lookup returns CDR1 LGHNA and CDR2 YSLEER. The ends lost 0 bases at V and 5 bases at J; junction bases unmatched: 1. The CDR3 DNA reads TGCGCCAGCAGCCAAGACGGGACAGGGAATGAAAAACTGTTTTTT. As protein: CASSQDGTGNEKLFF.

V is TRBV19 and J is TRBJ1-2, with a tentative D call TRBD1 (6 bases). With 3 bases removed from V and 1 base from J, the gap between germline ends came to 12 bases. The CDR3 contains 15 residues. Germline V gene data show CDR1 as LNHDA and CDR2 as SQIVND (reference sequence). The CDR3 here is CASSIAGHHNYGYTF. In nucleotides, the CDR3 is TGTGCCAGTAGTATCGCGGGACACCATAACTATGGCTACACCTTC. Full variable domain (missing parts from reference TRBV19 and TRBJ1-2): DGGITQSPKYLFRKEGQNVTLSCEQNLNHDAMYWYRQDPGQGLRLIYYSQIVNDFQKGDIAEGYSVSREKKESFPLTVTSAQKNPTAFYLCASSIAGHHNYGYTFGSGTRLTVV.

The chain carries TRBV3-1 (or the pseudogene TRBV3-2) and TRBJ2-5, with D unclear. The length of the CDR3 is 12 residues. Germline CDR1 and CDR2: LGHDT and YNNKEL (reference sequence). Deletions cut 0 bases from V and 5 bases from J, with 4 bases between. Here the CDR3 reads CASSQDKETQYF. CDR3 coding DNA: TGTGCCAGCAGCCAAGATAAGGAGACCCAGTACTTC.

This clone was seen once. The J gene is TRBJ2-5, the V gene TRBV19; 8 nucleotides match TRBD2. CDR3 length equals 14 residues. V was clipped by 3 bases and J by 5 bases; unmatched bases: 5. CDR1 is LNHDA and CDR2 is SQIVND in the germline V gene (reference sequence). The DNA of the CDR3 is TGTGCCAGTAGTATGGCGGGGGGTGGTGAGACCCAGTACTTC. Translation gives CASSMAGGGETQYF.

This clone was picked up one time. The rearrangement joins TRBV11-1 to TRBJ1-1; D not certain. This CDR3 contains 14 residues. CDR1 and CDR2 (germline): SGHAT, FQDESV (reference sequence). Trimming took off 3 bases at V and 0 bases at J, with 8 bases between the two ends. CDR3 amino acids: CASSLARMNTEAFF. As DNA, the CDR3 is TGTGCCAGCAGCTTGGCGAGAATGAACACTGAAGCTTTCTTT.

V and J are TRBV3-1 (or the pseudogene TRBV3-2) and TRBJ2-1; D tentatively fits TRBD1 or TRBD2 (5 bases each). The CDR3 extends over 14 amino acids. Germline values: CDR1 LGHDT, CDR2 YNNKEL (reference sequence). Trimming removed 4 bases at V and 9 bases at J, with 16 bases between. DNA of the CDR3: TGTGCCAGCAGCCGCGCAACTAGGGACGTTGAGCAGTTCTTC. Translation gives CASSRATRDVEQFF.

The CDR3 spells CASSYPVGGGGLWQETQYF. DNA of the CDR3: TGTGCCAGCAGTTACCCCGTCGGGGGCGGGGGGCTTTGGCAAGAGACCCAGTACTTC. The genes are TRBV6-2 or TRBV6-3 and TRBJ2-5, with 8 bases matching TRBD2. Germline CDR1 reads MNHEY; CDR2 reads SVGEGT. V dropped 2 bases and J dropped 2; count of bases not matched to a gene: 16. CDR3 length: 19 residues.

The chain carries TRBV6-2 or TRBV6-3 and TRBJ2-7; D is perhaps TRBD1 or TRBD2 (5 bases each). Trimming took off 4 bases at V and 4 bases at J, with 29 bases between the two ends. The CDR3 has 19 residues. CDR1 is MNHEY and CDR2 is SVGEGT in the germline V gene. The chain's CDR3 is CASSSPPGLMARISYEQYF. DNA for the CDR3: TGTGCCAGCAGTTCCCCCCCGGGGCTAATGGCACGGATTTCGTACGAGCAGTACTTC.

The rearrangement joins TRBV7-9 to TRBJ1-1, with 7 nucleotides matching TRBD1. CDR3 size: 16 residues. Trimming removed 5 bases from V and 1 base from J; junction bases left unmatched: 10. CDR1 is SEHNR, CDR2 FQNEAQ, per germline (reference sequence). As DNA, the CDR3 is TGTGCCAGCAGCACGCGGGCCGGGACAGAGAACACTGAAGCTTTCTTT. Protein: CASSTRAGTENTEAFF. Supplemented by reference TRBV7-9 and TRBJ1-1, the full variable domain reads DTGVSQNPRHKITKRGQNVTFRCDPISEHNRLYWYRQTLGQGPEFLTYFQNEAQLEKSRLLSDRFSAERPKGSFSTLEIQRTEQGDSAMYLCASSTRAGTENTEAFFGQGTRLTVV.

The chain employs TRBV7-8 and TRBJ2-1; 8 bases match TRBD2. The CDR3 totals 15 residues. Germline V CDR1 and CDR2: SGHVS, FQNEAQ. After removal of 4 bases from V and 7 bases from J, the junction contained 9 bases not matched to a gene. The CDR3 region has the DNA TGTGCCAGCAGCTCTCACGGGGGGGCCGATAATGAGCAGTTCTTC. Residues: CASSSHGGADNEQFF.